The 27 T cell receptor beta chains reported below all come from one sample, sequenced in a study of shared clonotypes between healthy human individuals. Measured with immunoSEQ multiplex PCR; TCRdb has only the in-frame clones, and not every one. The repertoire holds more than 2,000,000 clones, with approximately 95% as singletons. The sequencing sample was made of naive CD4+ T cells from PBMCs. Described subset: CD45RA+ positively selected. All receptors come from a man aged 18-30 years in good health. Some clones in this sample may be carry-over from other donors' samples.

This rearrangement joins TRBV9 to TRBJ2-2; TRBD2 aligns across 8 bases. With 3 bases clipped from V and 4 bases from J, the junction kept 5 bases outside the gene matches. Germline V lookup: CDR1 SGDLS, CDR2 YYNGEE. This CDR3 has 15 amino acids. CDR3 DNA: TGTGCCAGCAGCGCAGGAAGCGGGAGCACCGGGGAGCTGTTTTTT. Protein product: CASSAGSGSTGELFF.

In DNA, the CDR3 is TGCGCCAGCAGCTTGGATGACCCCGTCACAGGAAAGCAGTTCTTC. It encodes CASSLDDPVTGKQFF. V usage is TRBV5-1 and J usage is TRBJ2-1, with a possible D match to TRBD1 (5 bases). Trimming removed 0 bases at V and 11 bases at J, with 18 bases between. Per the germline V gene, CDR1 is SGHRS and CDR2 is YFSETQ. The CDR3 runs 15 residues.

This clone was detected once. The V gene is TRBV2, the J gene TRBJ2-1; D is perhaps TRBD2 (6 bases). Germline assignment: CDR1 SNHLY and CDR2 FYNNEI. Trimming left V 7 bases short and J 4 bases short, with 14 bases between. The CDR3 covers 14 residues. CDR3 in amino acids: CASMREALYNEQFF. CDR3 coding DNA: TGTGCCAGCATGAGGGAGGCCCTTTACAATGAGCAGTTCTTC.

This chain uses TRBV5-1 with TRBJ2-1; D remains unclear. Germline CDR1 is SGHRS and CDR2 is YFSETQ. V gave up 4 bases and J gave up 5 bases, with 19 bases separating them. This CDR3 is 16 amino acids long. The CDR3 protein is CASSLRWGQLHNEQFF. CDR3 coding DNA: TGCGCCAGCAGCCTCAGGTGGGGTCAACTCCACAATGAGCAGTTCTTC.

The CDR3: CASSGQGKADTQYF. DNA of the CDR3: TGTGCCAGCAGTGGACAGGGGAAGGCAGATACGCAGTATTTT. The chain is built from TRBV28 and TRBJ2-3, with TRBD1 identical over 9 bases. J gave up 4 bases and V 5 bases, and 4 bases lay outside the gene matches. The germline CDR1 and CDR2 sequences are MDHEN and SYDVKM. CDR3 length equals 14 residues.

V gene TRBV7-2 combines with J gene TRBJ1-5; D possibly corresponds to TRBD1 (5 bases). V lost 8 bases, J lost 6 bases, and 14 bases lay in between. The CDR3 spans 13 residues. Germline-derived CDR1 and CDR2 are SGHTA and FQGNSA. The CDR3, as DNA: TGTGCCAGCGGAAACGGGGCTACTCAGCCCCAGCATTTT. Protein: CASGNGATQPQHF. Full variable domain (rest looked up from reference TRBV7-2 and TRBJ1-5): GAGVSQSPSNKVTEKGKDVELRCDPISGHTALYWYRQSLGQGLEFLIYFQGNSAPDKSGLPSDRFSAERTGGSVSTLTIQRTQQEDSAVYLCASGNGATQPQHFGDGTRLSIL.

The gene calls are TRBV7-8 and TRBJ2-7, with 8 bases identical to TRBD1. This CDR3 is 19 amino acids long. The germline V gene has CDR1 SGHVS and CDR2 FQNEAQ. Trimming took 3 bases from V and 4 from J; bases not matched to a gene: 20. CDR3: CASSFLPPRQWDRLYEQYF. The CDR3 DNA reads as TGTGCCAGCAGCTTCCTCCCCCCGCGCCAATGGGACAGGCTTTACGAGCAGTACTTC.

The V call is TRBV25-1, the J call TRBJ2-7; D is uncertain. V was clipped by 5 bases and J by 5 bases, with 7 bases between them. In germline, CDR1 is MGHDK, CDR2 SYGVNS. This CDR3 comprises 11 residues. This CDR3 reads CASSRIHEQYF. The CDR3 DNA is TGTGCCAGCAGTCGCATACACGAGCAGTACTTC.

The chain links TRBV2 to TRBJ2-7; 8 nucleotides line up with TRBD1. Unmatched junction bases numbered 9, after V lost 6 bases and J lost 2 bases. The CDR3 loop spans 15 amino acids. CDR1 and CDR2 (germline): SNHLY, FYNNEI. The CDR3 sequence is CASRRDRPPTYEQYF. CDR3 sequence (DNA): TGTGCCAGCAGGAGGGACAGGCCTCCAACCTACGAGCAGTACTTC.

The chain combines TRBV28 with TRBJ1-2; TRBD1 agrees at 10 bases. CDR1 and CDR2 (germline): MDHEN, SYDVKM. Trimming removed 4 bases from V and 8 bases from J; junction bases left unmatched: 7. This CDR3 has 14 residues. The CDR3 DNA sequence: TGTGCCAGCAGTTCGACAGGGGGCCGCCCGGGCTACACCTTC. Residues: CASSSTGGRPGYTF.

The V gene is TRBV27, the J gene TRBJ2-1; TRBD2 agrees at 11 bases. CDR3 length equals 15 residues. With V trimmed by 4 bases and J by 12 bases, 11 bases remained unmatched. CDR1 is MNHEY and CDR2 is SMNVEV in the germline V gene (reference sequence). DNA of the CDR3: TGTGCCAGCAGTTCACGACTAGCGGGATTTGGAGGGCAGTTCTTC. Encoded protein: CASSSRLAGFGGQFF.

In the case of this clone: One end of the junction varies from germline; a read error may be responsible. The chain has TRBV9 and TRBJ2-7; the D gene is possibly TRBD2 (6 bases). Germline CDR1 is SGDLS and CDR2 is YYNGEE. This CDR3 region has 15 residues. As DNA, the CDR3 is TGTGCCAGCAGCGTAGGAAGCGGGCCCTCCCACGAGCAGTACTTC. It is translated as CASSVGSGPSHEQYF.

The rearrangement uses TRBV27 and TRBJ2-3; TRBD2 matches at 10 bases. The CDR3 runs to 13 residues. Germline CDR1 reads MNHEY; CDR2 reads SMNVEV (reference sequence). The J segment lost 10 bases and the V segment lost 2 bases, leaving 3 bases of the junction unmatched. The CDR3: CASSLSGGGPQYF. The DNA of the CDR3 is TGTGCCAGCAGTTTAAGCGGGGGGGGCCCGCAGTATTTT.

The chain joins TRBV6-5 to TRBJ1-2; tentative D call: TRBD1 (6 bases). V was pared by 4 bases and J by 0 bases, with 12 bases between. There are 15 residues in the CDR3. Germline V gene data show CDR1 as MNHEY and CDR2 as SVGAGI. CDR3 region: CASSFNRVPNYGYTF. In nucleotides, the CDR3 is TGTGCCAGCAGTTTCAACAGGGTCCCTAACTATGGCTACACCTTC.

The V gene is TRBV28, the J gene TRBJ1-4; 8 bases agree with TRBD1. Germline V gene sequence: CDR1 MDHEN, CDR2 SYDVKM. The J segment lost 6 bases and the V segment lost 2 bases, leaving 5 bases of the junction unmatched. The CDR3 is 15 amino acids. This CDR3 is CASSLGRGQYEKLFF. Written as DNA, the CDR3 is TGTGCCAGCAGTTTAGGCAGGGGGCAATATGAAAAACTGTTTTTT.

The CDR3, as DNA: TGTGCCATCAGTGGAGGGCAGGGGGTCTACGAGCAGTACTTC. Amino acids: CAISGGQGVYEQYF. The J gene is TRBJ2-7, the V gene TRBV10-3; 7 nucleotides line up with TRBD1. Per the germline V gene, CDR1 is ENHRY and CDR2 is SYGVKD. The CDR3 length is 14 residues. V shed 4 bases and J 3 bases; nucleotides not matched to a gene: 6.

The rearrangement joins TRBV9 to TRBJ2-5, with D possibly matching TRBD1 (6 bases). The V and J ends lost 0 bases and 7 bases respectively, with 13 bases between them. CDR3 length: 14 residues. Germline loops: CDR1 SGDLS, CDR2 YYNGEE. The CDR3 sequence: CASSVGTAKGTQYF. CDR3 sequence (DNA): TGTGCCAGCAGCGTAGGGACAGCTAAAGGGACCCAGTACTTC.

Concerning this clone itself: The sample carries other DNA sequences with the same CDR3. The chain has TRBV30 and TRBJ1-4; D is possibly TRBD1 (6 bases). This CDR3 is 11 amino acids long. CDR1 and CDR2 (germline): GTSNPN, SVGIG (reference sequence). V was pared by 5 bases and J by 5 bases, with 6 bases between. The CDR3 DNA follows: TGTGCCTGGGGACAGAATGAAAAACTGTTTTTT. Its protein is CAWGQNEKLFF.

In regard to this clone: At one boundary the junction diverges from the germline segment, which might be a read error. The CDR3 loop reads CASNLNAGPEVF. CDR3 DNA sequence: TGTGCCAGCAACCTCAACGCGGGGCCCGAGGTTTTT. The chain recombines TRBV5-6 with TRBJ1-4; D possibly corresponds to TRBD1 (5 bases). The CDR3 covers 12 residues. CDR1 is SGHDT and CDR2 is YYEEEE in the germline V gene.

The rearrangement links TRBV7-8 to TRBJ2-7; D possibly uses TRBD1 or TRBD2 (6 bases each). The CDR3 extends over 17 amino acids. Looked up from germline, CDR1 is SGHVS and CDR2 is FQNEAQ. The V end was cut by 0 bases, the J end by 3 bases, with 18 bases between. CDR3 sequence reads: CASSLALGGPRFYEQYF. The DNA of the CDR3 is TGTGCCAGCAGCTTAGCTTTAGGGGGGCCTAGATTCTACGAGCAGTACTTC.

The V and J genes are TRBV5-1 and TRBJ2-3, with D possibly matching TRBD2 (6 bases). The V end was cut by 4 bases, the J end by 1 base, with 10 bases between. The CDR3 runs 14 residues. The germline CDR1 and CDR2 sequences are SGHRS and YFSETQ. CDR3 nucleotides: TGCGCCAGCAGCCGGGGACTGGGCACAGATACGCAGTATTTT. This encodes CASSRGLGTDTQYF.

The rearrangement links TRBV21-1 to TRBJ1-1; the D call TRBD1 from the table was never checked on the DNA. TRBV21-1 is a listed pseudogene. The CDR3 runs to 15 residues. CDR3 DNA: TGTGCCAGCAGCAACAGGGGACATACCCTTCCCGAAGCTTTCTTT. It is translated as CASSNRGHTLPEAFF.

As to this clone: Other nucleotide sequences in the sample specify the same CDR3. V usage is TRBV5-4 and J usage is TRBJ2-7; 15 bases line up with TRBD2. CDR1 and CDR2 (germline): SGHNT, YYREEE (reference sequence). J was trimmed by 0 bases and V by 3 bases; bases with no gene match: 4. The CDR3 covers 17 residues. The CDR3 reads CASSSGLAGGSSYEQYF. CDR3 coding DNA: TGTGCCAGCAGCTCCGGACTAGCGGGAGGGAGCTCCTACGAGCAGTACTTC. Complete variable domain (other parts from reference TRBV5-4 and TRBJ2-7): ETGVTQSPTHLIKTRGQQVTLRCSSQSGHNTVSWYQQALGQGPQFIFQYYREEENGRGNFPPRFSGLQFPNYSSELNVNALELDDSALYLCASSSGLAGGSSYEQYFGPGTRLTVT.

This sequence joins TRBV28 and TRBJ1-4, with no clear D. The CDR3 is made up of 14 amino acids. In germline, CDR1 is MDHEN, CDR2 SYDVKM. V lost 6 bases, J lost 5 bases, and 13 bases lay in between. The CDR3 region is CASSAPAGNEKLFF. CDR3 in DNA: TGTGCCAGCAGCGCCCCCGCAGGAAATGAAAAACTGTTTTTT.

CDR3 protein: CASSDDPRKGGHPEKLFF. CDR3 nucleotide sequence: TGTGCCAGCAGCGATGACCCTCGGAAGGGGGGCCATCCCGAAAAACTGTTTTTT. The genes are TRBV2 and TRBJ1-4; tentatively, D is TRBD1 (6 bases). CDR3 length equals 18 residues. Trimming pared 6 bases from V and 8 bases from J, leaving 28 bases between. Germline assignment: CDR1 SNHLY and CDR2 FYNNEI.

The V call is TRBV28, the J call TRBJ1-5; TRBD1 might be the D (5 bases). Trimming pared 6 bases from V and 5 bases from J, leaving 8 bases between. Looked up from germline, CDR1 is MDHEN and CDR2 is SYDVKM. The CDR3 covers 12 residues. CDR3 in amino acids: CASSSGHQPQHF. As DNA, the CDR3 is TGTGCCAGCAGCTCAGGGCATCAGCCCCAGCATTTT.

The rearrangement links TRBV4-2 to TRBJ2-3; D gene uncertain. CDR3 size: 16 residues. V gave up 0 bases and J gave up 10 bases, with 20 bases separating them. Germline V gives CDR1 LGHNA, CDR2 YNFKEQ. The CDR3 is CASSQDGDSRYLAQYF. As DNA, the CDR3 is TGTGCCAGCAGCCAAGATGGGGATAGCAGGTATCTTGCGCAGTATTTT.